The TCR beta chain under discussion was sequenced for a study of immune evolution from preneoplasia to lung adenocarcinoma. Study-wide results and limits: Normal lung had highest clonality; later lesions appeared denser, more diverse.

Two lung cancer pathologists independently confirmed each histologic diagnosis. After pathologic assessment, macro-dissection selected premalignant or tumor cells for extraction. Clones were read by immunoSEQ multiplex PCR, and TCRdb kept only the in-frame ones, dropping some. The sample has under 5,500 clones, roughly 90% seen once; the top ten hold about 3%. Trimming cost V 0 bases and J 3 bases, with 15 bases left between them. CDR1 SGHDT and CDR2 YYEEEE come from the germline V gene. The length of the CDR3 is 16 residues. In its sample, this clone was seen a few times. The antigen is undetermined. The clonotype originates from a person aged 50-59 years with lung adenocarcinoma. The chain couples TRBV5-6 to TRBJ2-5; D not resolved. The material sequenced was FFPE invasive lung adenocarcinoma tissue. CDR3 residues: CASSLGATPSKETQYF. The DNA of the CDR3 is TGTGCCAGCAGCTTGGGGGCAACACCATCAAAAGAGACCCAGTACTTC.